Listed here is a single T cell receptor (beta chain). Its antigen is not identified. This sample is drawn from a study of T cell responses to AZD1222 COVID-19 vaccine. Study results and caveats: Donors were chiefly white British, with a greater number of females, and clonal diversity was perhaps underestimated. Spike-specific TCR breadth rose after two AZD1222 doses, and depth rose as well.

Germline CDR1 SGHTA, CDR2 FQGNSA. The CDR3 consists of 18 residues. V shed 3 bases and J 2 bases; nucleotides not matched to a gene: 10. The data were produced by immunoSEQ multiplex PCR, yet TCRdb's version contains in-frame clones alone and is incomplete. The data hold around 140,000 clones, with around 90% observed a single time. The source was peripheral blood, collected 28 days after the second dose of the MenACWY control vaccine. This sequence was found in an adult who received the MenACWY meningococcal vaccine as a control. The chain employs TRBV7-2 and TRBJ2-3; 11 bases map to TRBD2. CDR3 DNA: TGTGCCAGCAGCTTCACCCCGCTAGCGGGAGGCCTCACAGATACGCAGTATTTT. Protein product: CASSFTPLAGGLTDTQYF.